The 10 T cell receptor beta chains below all came from one sample that was sequenced in a study of T cell changes during pregnancy in multiple sclerosis. Assay: immunoSEQ multiplex PCR; the TCRdb copy retains only in-frame clones and omits some. This table has about 73,000 clones, almost 95% appearing once. This material consisted of peripheral blood, taken in the third trimester of pregnancy. The receptors come from a female donor in good health, enrolled as a control in a pregnancy study.

The chain employs TRBV5-1 and TRBJ2-1; 9 nucleotides align to TRBD2. This CDR3 is 17 amino acids long. Germline CDR1 and CDR2: SGHRS and YFSETQ. V was clipped by 2 bases and J by 4 bases; unmatched bases: 10. CDR3 protein: CASSLMTLAGLYNEQFF. In nucleotides, the CDR3 is TGCGCCAGCAGCTTAATGACCCTAGCGGGGCTTTACAATGAGCAGTTCTTC. Looking up the rest from reference TRBV5-1 and TRBJ2-1 gives the full variable domain: KAGVTQTPRYLIKTRGQQVTLSCSPISGHRSVSWYQQTPGQGLQFLFEYFSETQRNKGNFPGRFSGRQFSNSRSEMNVSTLELGDSALYLCASSLMTLAGLYNEQFFGPGTRLTVL.

The chain combines TRBV28 with TRBJ2-7; tentative D call: TRBD1 (5 bases). The germline V and J ends were trimmed by 6 bases and 3 bases, with 15 bases remaining between them. Germline values: CDR1 MDHEN, CDR2 SYDVKM. This CDR3 has 14 amino acids. The CDR3 DNA follows: TGTGCCAGCAGGGCAAGGGGCGCAAGCTACGAGCAGTACTTC. This translates into CASRARGASYEQYF. The full variable domain, its missing parts supplied by reference TRBV28 and TRBJ2-7, is DVKVTQSSRYLVKRTGEKVFLECVQDMDHENMFWYRQDPGLGLRLIYFSYDVKMKEKGDIPEGYSVSREKKERFSLILESASTNQTSMYLCASRARGASYEQYFGPGTRLTVT.

The CDR3 DNA reads as TGTGCCAGCAGTTCGCGGGGCGGGGGGCAAACTGAAGCTTTCTTT. Residues: CASSSRGGGQTEAFF. The chain combines TRBV28 with TRBJ1-1; TRBD1 might be the D (6 bases). The CDR3 is 15 amino acids. The ends were cut back, 4 bases at V and 5 bases at J, with 17 bases in the middle. Germline CDR1 and CDR2: MDHEN and SYDVKM.

The chain links TRBV28 to TRBJ1-1, with D unclear. Trimming pared 1 base from V and 11 bases from J, leaving 11 bases between. Looked up from germline, CDR1 is MDHEN and CDR2 is SYDVKM. The CDR3 has 12 amino acids. The CDR3 spells CASSLLSGMAFF. CDR3 bases: TGTGCCAGCAGTTTATTATCAGGTATGGCTTTCTTT.

This chain links TRBV5-1 with TRBJ2-5; 8 bases line up with TRBD2. This CDR3 is built from 15 residues. The junction had 11 bases not matched to a gene; V was cut back by 4 bases and J by 6 bases. Germline CDR1 is SGHRS and CDR2 is YFSETQ. Written as DNA, the CDR3 is TGCGCCAGCAGCCCGCCTGGGACTAGGGATAAGACCCAGTACTTC. It encodes CASSPPGTRDKTQYF.

The genes are TRBV7-9 and TRBJ1-2, with a possible D match to TRBD1 (5 bases). The V gene's germline CDR1 is SEHNR and CDR2 FQNEAQ (reference sequence). Between the trimmed V and J ends, which lost 1 base and 7 bases, there was a span of 13 bases. The CDR3 runs 14 residues. The chain's CDR3 is CASSLVGQGGGYTF. CDR3 sequence (DNA): TGTGCCAGCAGCTTAGTCGGCCAGGGAGGTGGCTACACCTTC.

The V call is TRBV11-2, the J call TRBJ1-2; 7 bases align to TRBD1. V lost 5 bases to trimming and J lost 0 bases; unmatched junction nucleotides: 9. Germline lookup yields CDR1 SGHAT and CDR2 FQNNGV. The CDR3 is 16 amino acids. The CDR3 reads CASSPDRALANYGYTF. DNA of the CDR3: TGTGCCAGCAGCCCCGACAGGGCCCTAGCTAACTATGGCTACACCTTC.

The rearrangement joins TRBV28 to TRBJ2-5; D perhaps matches TRBD1 (6 bases). V was clipped by 2 bases and J by 4 bases, with 11 bases between them. Germline V gives CDR1 MDHEN, CDR2 SYDVKM. The CDR3 loop spans 14 amino acids. The DNA for the CDR3 is TGTGCCAGCAGTTTAGGGTGGGGGCCAGAGACCCAGTACTTC. Its protein product is CASSLGWGPETQYF.

The J gene is TRBJ2-3, the V gene TRBV9, with D perhaps matching TRBD2 (6 bases). Germline V gives CDR1 SGDLS, CDR2 YYNGEE. This CDR3 is built from 19 residues. V was pared by 3 bases and J by 2 bases, with 25 bases between. CDR3 residues: CASSARLMSGLTSTDTQYF. In DNA form, the CDR3 reads TGTGCCAGCAGCGCCCGCCTTATGTCGGGACTCACTTCCACAGATACGCAGTATTTT.

The J gene is TRBJ1-2, the V gene TRBV29-1; a possible D gene is TRBD1 (6 bases). Germline values: CDR1 SQVTM, CDR2 ANQGSEA. Between the trimmed V and J ends, which lost 2 bases and 2 bases, there was a span of 9 bases. This CDR3 spans 13 amino acids. CDR3 DNA: TGCAGCGTTGAACTGGGGGCGAACTATGGCTACACCTTC. Translating it yields CSVELGANYGYTF.